This TCR beta chain was recorded in a study of PD-1 blockade in classical Hodgkin lymphoma. Study in general: Administration of nivolumab to patients was at 3 mg/kg intravenously every 2 weeks.

The method was immunoSEQ multiplex PCR; TCRdb's version includes in-frame clones alone and lacks a portion of them. The table has some 22,000 clones, 65% to 80% seen once. Only one count was recorded for this clone. Its antigen remains unidentified. Stated time point: cycle 4 day 1 (C4D1), after six to seven weeks of nivolumab. Every patient relapsed after autologous stem cell transplantation, and brentuximab vedotin exposure varied. The CD4+ T cells used were purified from thawed PBMCs through magnetic negative selection. This CDR3 contains 15 residues. V was clipped by 1 base and J by 2 bases, with 8 bases between them. Germline values: CDR1 SNHLY, CDR2 FYNNEI. Study findings and constraints: Why repertoires differed is undefined; disease activity or prior therapy possibly contributed. Compared with healthy donors, newly diagnosed patients reportedly showed lower baseline TCR diversity.

This clonotype was sampled from a human donor with classical Hodgkin lymphoma. This chain links TRBV2 with TRBJ1-4, with D maybe TRBD1 (6 bases). The starting material was CD4+ T cells from blood, obtained before the fourth cycle of nivolumab. The CDR3 region has the DNA TGTGCCAGCAGTGAAGACCAGGGGACTAATGAAAAACTGTTTTTT. Protein: CASSEDQGTNEKLFF. The whole variable domain, remainder taken from reference TRBV2 and TRBJ1-4, is EPEVTQTPSHQVTQMGQEVILRCVPISNHLYFYWYRQILGQKVEFLVSFYNNEISEKSEIFDDQFSVERPDGSNFTLKIRSTKLEDSAMYFCASSEDQGTNEKLFFGSGTQLSVL.